The entry below gives a single T cell receptor beta chain sequence along with its context. Its matching antigen is unknown. TCRdb redid the calling of the reads with MiXCR, one entry per CDR3 protein. The sample holds some 270,000 distinct CDR3 sequences; roughly a fifth are singletons and the top ten take roughly 20%. Per germline, CDR1 MNHEY and CDR2 SVGEGT. The V end lost 6 bases, the J end lost 1 base, and 16 bases lay between the germline ends. The CDR3 length is 16 residues. This entry belongs to a study of T cell repertoires in cytomegalovirus infection. Overall study findings and caveats: The cumulative frequency of public TCR beta families identified carriers of CMV plus the relevant HLA.

The sequenced sample was cultured PBMCs, obtained from culture after CMV antigen stimulation. This chain connects TRBV6-2 or TRBV6-3 to TRBJ1-5, with D possibly being TRBD1 (5 bases). The receptor comes from a human donor in good health (CMV status not recorded). Some clones in this sample may be carry-over from other donors' samples. CDR3 amino acids: CASRLPGEGSNQPQHF. DNA of the CDR3: TGTGCCAGCAGATTGCCGGGGGAAGGAAGCAATCAGCCCCAGCATTTT.